The 10 T cell receptor beta chains below all came from one sample that was sequenced in a study of blood T cell repertoires in COVID-19. Only in-frame clones appear in the TCRdb table, and some are missing; sequencing was by immunoSEQ multiplex PCR. The sample has some 150,000 clones, approximately 90% seen once; the top ten hold less than 4.5%. Input material: peripheral blood. The receptors shown here come from a woman aged 55-70 years with active or convalescent COVID-19.

This sequence joins TRBV6-5 and TRBJ2-7, with 7 positions matching TRBD2. The junction had 9 bases not matched to a gene; V was cut back by 3 bases and J by 1 base. Germline V gene sequence: CDR1 MNHEY, CDR2 SVGAGI. The CDR3 length is 16 residues. The CDR3, as DNA: TGTGCCAGCAGTTATTCCATCCTAGCGGAGTCCTACGAGCAGTACTTC. Its protein product is CASSYSILAESYEQYF.

This rearrangement joins TRBV7-2 to TRBJ1-6; perhaps TRBD1 as D (6 bases). Germline V CDR1 and CDR2: SGHTA, FQGNSA. This CDR3 spans 16 amino acids. V was shortened by 5 bases and J by 0 bases, with 11 bases between the two germline ends. The CDR3 nucleotides read TGTGCCAGCAGCCAGGGACAAGTCTCCTATAATTCACCCCTCCACTTT. It specifies CASSQGQVSYNSPLHF.

The CDR3 bases are TGTGCCATCAGGGGCGGGGCAGGAGGGGAGAATGAGCAGTTCTTC. Residues: CAIRGGAGGENEQFF. V gene TRBV10-3 combines with J gene TRBJ2-1; D might be TRBD2 (6 bases). The ends were cut back, 6 bases at V and 7 bases at J, with 19 bases in the middle. Germline-derived CDR1 and CDR2 are ENHRY and SYGVKD. CDR3 length equals 15 residues.

The chain uses TRBV4-3 and TRBJ2-7; 7 bases map to TRBD1. V shed 4 bases, J shed 3 bases, and the junction held 12 bases outside the gene matches. Germline lookup yields CDR1 LGHNA and CDR2 YSLEER. The CDR3 sequence is 16 residues long. The CDR3 protein is CASSREATGKYYEQYF. As DNA, the CDR3 is TGCGCCAGCAGCCGCGAGGCGACAGGGAAGTACTACGAGCAGTACTTC.

The CDR3 nucleotides are TGTGCCAGCAGCCATTCCGGACAGGCTCTGGGAAATGGCTACACCTTC. Protein product: CASSHSGQALGNGYTF. The chain couples TRBV3-1 (or the pseudogene TRBV3-2) to TRBJ1-2; 7 bases fit TRBD1. CDR1 is LGHDT, CDR2 YNNKEL, per germline (reference sequence). The CDR3 sequence is 16 residues long. J lost 6 bases, V lost 3 bases, and 13 bases had no gene match.

V and J are TRBV6-5 and TRBJ2-7; the D gene is possibly TRBD1 (6 bases). V was clipped by 7 bases and J by 4 bases, with 17 bases between them. Per germline, CDR1 MNHEY and CDR2 SVGAGI. This CDR3 has 14 residues. For the CDR3, the DNA is TGTGCCAGCACACGGGGACAAAACAAGTACGAGCAGTACTTC. This codes for CASTRGQNKYEQYF.

The rearrangement links TRBV6-5 to TRBJ2-1; 8 bases line up with TRBD1. Germline loops: CDR1 MNHEY, CDR2 SVGAGI. Trimming at V came to 2 bases and at J to 8 bases, leaving 11 bases not matched to a gene. The CDR3 contains 16 residues. The CDR3, as DNA: TGTGCCAGCAGTTACCGCGTGACAGGGGCTAAGGATGAGCAGTTCTTC. Its protein product is CASSYRVTGAKDEQFF.

This chain connects TRBV4-1 to TRBJ1-1; possibly TRBD1 for D (5 bases). Looked up from germline, CDR1 is MGHRA and CDR2 is YSYEKL. This CDR3 is built from 12 residues. Deletions cut 1 base from V and 11 bases from J, with 11 bases between. CDR3 coding DNA: TGCGCCAGCAGCCAAGGGCAGGGTAGGGCTTTCTTT. Translated: CASSQGQGRAFF.

The chain has TRBV3-1 (or the pseudogene TRBV3-2) and TRBJ2-7; 8 bases match TRBD2. With V trimmed by 0 bases and J by 3 bases, 7 bases remained unmatched. The length of the CDR3 is 16 residues. CDR1 is LGHDT and CDR2 is YNNKEL in the germline V gene (reference sequence). CDR3 amino acids: CASSQDGQRGRYEQYF. CDR3 DNA: TGTGCCAGCAGCCAAGATGGCCAGCGGGGGCGCTACGAGCAGTACTTC.

V is TRBV12-3 or TRBV12-4 and J is TRBJ1-4, with 8 bases lining up with TRBD1. This CDR3 contains 13 residues. Germline trimming cut 6 bases from V and 8 bases from J; bases unmatched to any gene: 5. In DNA form, the CDR3 reads TGTGCCAGCAGGCCCACAGGGGGGGAAAAACTGTTTTTT. It translates to CASRPTGGEKLFF.